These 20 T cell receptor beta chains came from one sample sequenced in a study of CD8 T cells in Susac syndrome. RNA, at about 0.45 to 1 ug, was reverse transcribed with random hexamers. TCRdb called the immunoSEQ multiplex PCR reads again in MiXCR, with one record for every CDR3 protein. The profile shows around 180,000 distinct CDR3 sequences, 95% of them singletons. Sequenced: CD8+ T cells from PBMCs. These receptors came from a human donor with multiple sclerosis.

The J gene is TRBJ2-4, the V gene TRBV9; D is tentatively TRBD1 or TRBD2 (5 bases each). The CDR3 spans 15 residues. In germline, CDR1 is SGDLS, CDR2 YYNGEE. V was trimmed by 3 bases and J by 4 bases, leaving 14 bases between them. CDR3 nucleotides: TGTGCCAGCAGCGGTAGGGACGGACCAAAAAACATTCAGTACTTC. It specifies CASSGRDGPKNIQYF.

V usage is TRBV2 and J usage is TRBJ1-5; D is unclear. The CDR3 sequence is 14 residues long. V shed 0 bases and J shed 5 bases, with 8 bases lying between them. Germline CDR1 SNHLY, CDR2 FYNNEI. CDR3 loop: CASSEARVYQPQHF. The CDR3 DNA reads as TGTGCCAGCAGTGAAGCAAGGGTTTATCAGCCCCAGCATTTT.

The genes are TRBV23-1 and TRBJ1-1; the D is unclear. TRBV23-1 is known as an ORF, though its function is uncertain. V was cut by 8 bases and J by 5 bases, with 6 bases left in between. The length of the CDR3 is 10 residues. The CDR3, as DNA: TGCGCCAGCCGACGAACTGAAGCTTTCTTT. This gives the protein CASRRTEAFF.

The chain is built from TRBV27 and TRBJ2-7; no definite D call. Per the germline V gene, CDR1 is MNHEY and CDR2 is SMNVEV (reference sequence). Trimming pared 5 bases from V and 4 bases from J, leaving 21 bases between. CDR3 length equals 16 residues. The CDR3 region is CASSLFRSPGAYEQYF. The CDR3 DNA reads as TGTGCCAGCAGTCTCTTTAGGTCTCCAGGCGCTTACGAGCAGTACTTC.

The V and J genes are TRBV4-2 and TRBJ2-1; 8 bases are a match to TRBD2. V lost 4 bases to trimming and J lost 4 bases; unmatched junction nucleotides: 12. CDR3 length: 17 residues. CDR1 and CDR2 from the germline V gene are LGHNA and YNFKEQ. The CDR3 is CASSRVWAQREYNEQFF. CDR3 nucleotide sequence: TGTGCCAGCAGCCGAGTGTGGGCCCAGCGGGAGTACAATGAGCAGTTCTTC.

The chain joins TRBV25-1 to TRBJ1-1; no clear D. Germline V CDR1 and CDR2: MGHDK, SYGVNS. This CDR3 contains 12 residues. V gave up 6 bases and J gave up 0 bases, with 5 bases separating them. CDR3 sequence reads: CASRTLNTEAFF. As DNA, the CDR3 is TGTGCCAGCAGAACTTTGAACACTGAAGCTTTCTTT.

The DNA of the CDR3 is TGTGCCTGGAATCGAGCGGACACAGATACGCAGTATTTT. Translating gives CAWNRADTDTQYF. The chain links TRBV30 to TRBJ2-3; perhaps TRBD2 as D (5 bases). Germline assignment: CDR1 GTSNPN and CDR2 SVGIG (reference sequence). V shed 4 bases and J shed 2 bases, with 10 bases lying between them. This CDR3 contains 13 residues. The complete variable domain, with remaining parts taken from reference TRBV30 and TRBJ2-3, reads SQTIHQWPATLVQPVGSPLSLECTVEGTSNPNLYWYRQAAGRGLQLLFYSVGIGQISSEVPQNLSASRPQDRQFILSSKKLLLSDSGFYLCAWNRADTDTQYFGPGTRLTVL.

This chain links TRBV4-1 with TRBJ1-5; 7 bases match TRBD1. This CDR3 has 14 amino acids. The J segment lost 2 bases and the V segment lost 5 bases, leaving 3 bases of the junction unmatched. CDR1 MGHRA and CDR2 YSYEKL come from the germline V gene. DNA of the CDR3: TGCGCCAGCAGCACAGGGGTTGGCAATCAGCCCCAGCATTTT. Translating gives CASSTGVGNQPQHF.

In DNA form, the CDR3 reads TGTGCCTGGAGTGTAGTAATGCCGGGAGGTACGCAGTATTTT. Translation gives CAWSVVMPGGTQYF. The chain carries TRBV30 and TRBJ2-3, with 7 bases fitting TRBD2. J lost 8 bases, V lost 0 bases, and 8 bases had no gene match. CDR3 length equals 14 residues. Germline-derived CDR1 and CDR2 are GTSNPN and SVGIG (reference sequence).

The CDR3: CASSLDGSSYNEQFF. The DNA for the CDR3 is TGTGCCAGCAGCTTAGACGGGAGCTCCTACAATGAGCAGTTCTTC. This chain uses TRBV7-9 with TRBJ2-1, with D perhaps TRBD2 (6 bases). Germline V gene sequence: CDR1 SEHNR, CDR2 FQNEAQ (reference sequence). Trimming shortened V by 1 base and J by 0 bases, and 7 bases separated the two germline ends. CDR3 length: 15 residues.

The chain's CDR3 is CSARKLGGPYEQYF. In nucleotides, the CDR3 is TGCAGTGCTAGGAAGCTTGGGGGACCCTACGAGCAGTACTTC. The chain carries TRBV20-1 and TRBJ2-7; possibly TRBD1 or TRBD2 for D (5 bases each). The CDR3 has 14 residues. V gave up 3 bases and J gave up 2 bases, with 14 bases separating them. CDR1 is DFQATT, CDR2 SNEGSKA, per germline (reference sequence).

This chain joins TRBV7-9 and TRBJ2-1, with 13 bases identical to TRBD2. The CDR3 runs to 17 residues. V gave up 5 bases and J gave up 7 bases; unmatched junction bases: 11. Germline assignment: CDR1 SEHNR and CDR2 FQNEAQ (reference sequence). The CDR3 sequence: CASSGLSGLAGSNEQFF. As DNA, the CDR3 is TGTGCCAGCAGCGGTCTTTCGGGACTAGCGGGGTCTAATGAGCAGTTCTTC.

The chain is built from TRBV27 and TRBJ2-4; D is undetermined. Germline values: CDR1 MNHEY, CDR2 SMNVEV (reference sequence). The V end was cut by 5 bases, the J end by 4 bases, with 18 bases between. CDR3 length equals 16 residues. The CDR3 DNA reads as TGTGCCAGCAGTGAGGCCCGAGAACGGCCGAAAAACATTCAGTACTTC. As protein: CASSEARERPKNIQYF.

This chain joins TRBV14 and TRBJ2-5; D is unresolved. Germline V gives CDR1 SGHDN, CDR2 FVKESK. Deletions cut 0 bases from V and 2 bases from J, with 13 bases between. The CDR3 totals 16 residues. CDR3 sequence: CASSQDTRWVQETQYF. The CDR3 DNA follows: TGTGCCAGCAGCCAAGATACCCGTTGGGTACAAGAGACCCAGTACTTC.

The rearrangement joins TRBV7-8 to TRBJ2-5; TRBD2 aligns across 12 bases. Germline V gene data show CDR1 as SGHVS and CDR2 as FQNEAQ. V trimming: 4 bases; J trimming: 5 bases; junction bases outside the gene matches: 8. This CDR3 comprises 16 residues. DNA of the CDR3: TGTGCCAGCAGCTGGAGACTAGCGGGAGCAGTTGAGACCCAGTACTTC. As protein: CASSWRLAGAVETQYF.

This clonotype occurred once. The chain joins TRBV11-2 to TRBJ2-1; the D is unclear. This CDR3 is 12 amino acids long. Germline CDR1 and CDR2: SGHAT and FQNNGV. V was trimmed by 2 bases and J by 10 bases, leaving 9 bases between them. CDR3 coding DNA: TGTGCCAGCAGCTTAAGCGACCCGGAGCAGTTCTTC. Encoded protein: CASSLSDPEQFF.

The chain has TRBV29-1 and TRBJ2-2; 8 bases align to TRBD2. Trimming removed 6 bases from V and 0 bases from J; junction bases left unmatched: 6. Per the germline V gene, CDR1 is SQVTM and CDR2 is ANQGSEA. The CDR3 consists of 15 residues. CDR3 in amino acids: CSVRYSGTNTGELFF. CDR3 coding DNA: TGCAGCGTGCGATATAGCGGGACGAACACCGGGGAGCTGTTTTTT.

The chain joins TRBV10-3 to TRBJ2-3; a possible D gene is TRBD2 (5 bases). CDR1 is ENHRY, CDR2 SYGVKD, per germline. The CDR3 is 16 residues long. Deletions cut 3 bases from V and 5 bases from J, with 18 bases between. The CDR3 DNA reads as TGTGCCATCAGTGACGCGGAGGAGGTAGTTGGAGATACGCAGTATTTT. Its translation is CAISDAEEVVGDTQYF.

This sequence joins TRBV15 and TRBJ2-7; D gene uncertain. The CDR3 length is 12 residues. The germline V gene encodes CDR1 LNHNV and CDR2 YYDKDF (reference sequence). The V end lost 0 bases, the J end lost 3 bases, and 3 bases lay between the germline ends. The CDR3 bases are TGTGCCACCAGCAGAGATCACTACGAGCAGTACTTC. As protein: CATSRDHYEQYF. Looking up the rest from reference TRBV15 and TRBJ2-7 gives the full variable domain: DAMVIQNPRYQVTQFGKPVTLSCSQTLNHNVMYWYQQKSSQAPKLLFHYYDKDFNNEADTPDNFQSRRPNTSFCFLDIRSPGLGDTAMYLCATSRDHYEQYFGPGTRLTVT.

CDR3 loop: CASSTRSYEQYF. In nucleotides, the CDR3 is TGTGCCAGCAGCACGAGAAGTTACGAGCAGTACTTC. The chain uses TRBV7-9 and TRBJ2-7, with unresolved D. V dropped 5 bases and J dropped 4 bases, with 9 bases sitting between them. Germline CDR1 is SEHNR and CDR2 is FQNEAQ (reference sequence). The length of the CDR3 is 12 residues. Full variable domain (remainder filled in from reference TRBV7-9 and TRBJ2-7): DTGVSQNPRHKITKRGQNVTFRCDPISEHNRLYWYRQTLGQGPEFLTYFQNEAQLEKSRLLSDRFSAERPKGSFSTLEIQRTEQGDSAMYLCASSTRSYEQYFGPGTRLTVT.